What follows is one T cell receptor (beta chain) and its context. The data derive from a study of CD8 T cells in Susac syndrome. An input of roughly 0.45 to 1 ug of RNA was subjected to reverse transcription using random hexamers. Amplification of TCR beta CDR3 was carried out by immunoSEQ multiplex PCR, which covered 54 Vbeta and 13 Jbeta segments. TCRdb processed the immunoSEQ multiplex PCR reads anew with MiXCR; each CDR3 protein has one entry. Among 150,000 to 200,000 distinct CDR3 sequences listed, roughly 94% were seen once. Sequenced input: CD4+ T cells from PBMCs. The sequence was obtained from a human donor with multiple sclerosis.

The CDR3 coding sequence is TGCGCCAGCAGCCAATTGAGACAGGCGGGCTATGGCTACACCTTC. This encodes CASSQLRQAGYGYTF. The V call is TRBV4-3, the J call TRBJ1-2, with D perhaps matching TRBD1 (6 bases). Trimming left V 2 bases short and J 4 bases short, with 14 bases between. Germline lookup yields CDR1 LGHNA and CDR2 YSLEER. The CDR3 runs to 15 residues.